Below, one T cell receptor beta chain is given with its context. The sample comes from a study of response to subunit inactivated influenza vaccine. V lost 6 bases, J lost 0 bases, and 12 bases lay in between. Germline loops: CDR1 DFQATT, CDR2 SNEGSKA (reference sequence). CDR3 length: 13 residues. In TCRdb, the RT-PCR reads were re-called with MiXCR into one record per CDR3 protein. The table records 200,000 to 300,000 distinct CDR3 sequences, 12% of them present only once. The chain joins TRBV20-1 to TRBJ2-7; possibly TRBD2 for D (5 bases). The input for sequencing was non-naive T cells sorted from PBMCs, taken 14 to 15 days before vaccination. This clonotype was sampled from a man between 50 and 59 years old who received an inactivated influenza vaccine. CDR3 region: CSAARVNSYEQYF. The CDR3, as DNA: TGCAGTGCCGCGAGGGTAAACTCCTACGAGCAGTACTTC.